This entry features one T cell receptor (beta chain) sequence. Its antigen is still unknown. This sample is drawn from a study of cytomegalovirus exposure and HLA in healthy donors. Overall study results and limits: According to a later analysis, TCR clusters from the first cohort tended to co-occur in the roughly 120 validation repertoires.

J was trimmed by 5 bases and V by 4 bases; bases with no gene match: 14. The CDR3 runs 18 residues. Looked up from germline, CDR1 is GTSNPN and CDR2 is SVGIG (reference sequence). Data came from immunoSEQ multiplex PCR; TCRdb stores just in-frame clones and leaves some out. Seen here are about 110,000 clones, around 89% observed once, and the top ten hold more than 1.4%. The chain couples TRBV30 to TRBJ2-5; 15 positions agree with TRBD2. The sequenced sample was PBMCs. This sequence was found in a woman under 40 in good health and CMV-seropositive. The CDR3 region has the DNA TGTGCCTGGACCAGGACTAGCGGGGGGGCTGCCATAGTGGAGACCCAGTACTTC. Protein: CAWTRTSGGAAIVETQYF.